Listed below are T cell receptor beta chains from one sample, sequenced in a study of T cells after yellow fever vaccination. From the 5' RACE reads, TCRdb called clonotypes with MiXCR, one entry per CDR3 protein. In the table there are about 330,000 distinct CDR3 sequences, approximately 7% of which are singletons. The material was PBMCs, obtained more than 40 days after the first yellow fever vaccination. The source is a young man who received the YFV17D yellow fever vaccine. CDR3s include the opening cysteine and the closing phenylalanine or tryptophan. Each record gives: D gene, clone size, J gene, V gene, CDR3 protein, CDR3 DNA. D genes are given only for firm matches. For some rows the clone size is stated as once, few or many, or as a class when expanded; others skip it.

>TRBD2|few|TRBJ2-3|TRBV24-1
CATSDTPASGGLDTQYF
TGTGCCACCAGTGATACCCCCGCTAGCGGGGGACTCGATACGCAGTATTTT
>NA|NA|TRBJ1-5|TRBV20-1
CSARAVGVAFEYSNQPQHF
TGCAGTGCTAGGGCCGTGGGGGTGGCGTTCGAATATAGCAATCAGCCCCAGCATTTT
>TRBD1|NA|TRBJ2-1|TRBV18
CASSPTGTGEQFF
TGTGCCAGCTCACCGACAGGGACGGGTGAGCAGTTCTTC
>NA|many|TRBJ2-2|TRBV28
CASSFPGLTGLGTGELFF
TGTGCCAGCAGTTTCCCCGGGCTAACAGGGTTGGGGACCGGGGAGCTGTTTTTT
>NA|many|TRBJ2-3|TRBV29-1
CSASFSTDTQYF
TGCAGCGCCTCTTTCAGCACAGATACGCAGTATTTT
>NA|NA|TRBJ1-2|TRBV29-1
CSVPDGGSNYGYTF
TGCAGCGTCCCCGATGGAGGGTCTAACTATGGCTACACCTTC
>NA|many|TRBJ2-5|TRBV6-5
CASSYAGRWETQYF
TGTGCCAGCAGTTACGCGGGGAGATGGGAGACCCAGTACTTC
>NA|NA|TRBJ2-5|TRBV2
CASSKWDSRGETQYF
TGTGCCAGCAGTAAGTGGGACTCCAGGGGCGAGACCCAGTACTTC
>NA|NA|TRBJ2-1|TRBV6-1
CASVVPRGSYNEQFF
TGTGCCAGCGTAGTGCCAAGGGGGTCCTACAATGAGCAGTTCTTC
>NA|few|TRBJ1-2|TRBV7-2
CASTRESYGYTF
TGTGCCAGCACCCGGGAAAGCTATGGCTACACCTTC
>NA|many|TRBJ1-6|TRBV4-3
CASSQDGGNSPLHF
TGCGCCAGCAGCCAAGATGGGGGGAATTCACCCCTCCACTTT
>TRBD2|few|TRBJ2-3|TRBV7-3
CASSSGAVRDTQYF
TGTGCCAGCAGCAGCGGGGCGGTTAGGGATACGCAGTATTTT
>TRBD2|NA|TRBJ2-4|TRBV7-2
CASSLLAGRNIQYF
TGTGCCAGCAGCCTACTAGCGGGGAGAAACATTCAGTACTTC
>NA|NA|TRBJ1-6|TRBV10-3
CAIRVQGISPLHF
TGTGCCATCAGAGTCCAGGGGATTTCACCCCTCCACTTT
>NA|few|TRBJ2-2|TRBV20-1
CSARVFGSTNTGELFF
TGCAGTGCTAGAGTGTTTGGGAGCACGAACACCGGGGAGCTGTTTTTT
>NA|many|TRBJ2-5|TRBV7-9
CASSQTSGETQYF
TGTGCCAGCAGCCAGACTAGTGGAGAGACCCAGTACTTC
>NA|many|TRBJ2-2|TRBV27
CASKGPVFGELFF
TGTGCCAGCAAAGGCCCGGTGTTCGGGGAGCTGTTTTTT
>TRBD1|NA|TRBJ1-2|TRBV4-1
CASSLSIGQGGYGYTF
TGCGCCAGCAGCCTTTCAATCGGACAGGGTGGCTATGGCTACACCTTC
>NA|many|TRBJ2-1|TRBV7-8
CASSLYVNRGQFF
TGTGCCAGCAGCTTATACGTAAATCGCGGGCAGTTCTTC
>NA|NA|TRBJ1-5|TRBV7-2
CASSLQDSGQPQHF
TGTGCCAGCAGCTTACAGGACTCGGGACAGCCCCAGCATTTT
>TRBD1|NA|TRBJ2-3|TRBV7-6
CASSLRTGGRDTQYF
TGTGCCAGCAGCCTGAGAACAGGGGGACGAGATACGCAGTATTTT
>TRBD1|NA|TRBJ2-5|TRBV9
CASSVTGEETQYF
TGTGCCAGCAGCGTAACAGGGGAAGAGACCCAGTACTTC
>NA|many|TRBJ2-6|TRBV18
CASSPLGGANVLTF
TGTGCCAGCTCACCCCTCGGGGGGGCCAACGTCCTGACTTTC
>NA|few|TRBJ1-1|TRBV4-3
CASGVGTEAFF
TGCGCCAGCGGTGTGGGCACTGAAGCTTTCTTT
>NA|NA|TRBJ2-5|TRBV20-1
CSALSPTDETQYF
TGCAGTGCGTTGAGCCCTACCGACGAGACCCAGTACTTC
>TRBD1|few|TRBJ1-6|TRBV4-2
CASSQGRDSNSPLHF
TGTGCCAGCAGCCAAGGCCGGGACAGTAATTCACCCCTCCACTTT
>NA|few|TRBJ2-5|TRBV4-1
CASSQELSEGETQYF
TGCGCCAGCAGCCAAGAACTATCGGAAGGCGAGACCCAGTACTTC
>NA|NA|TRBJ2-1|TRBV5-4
CASSLTLPYNEQFF
TGTGCCAGCAGCTTGACACTACCTTACAATGAGCAGTTCTTC
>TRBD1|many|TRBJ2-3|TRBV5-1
CASSLGQGVADTQYF
TGCGCCAGCAGCTTGGGACAGGGGGTGGCAGATACGCAGTATTTT
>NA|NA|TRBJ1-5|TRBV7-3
CASSKQGYSNQPQHF
TGTGCCAGCAGCAAACAGGGTTATAGCAATCAGCCCCAGCATTTT
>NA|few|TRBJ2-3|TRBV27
CASSEGLASGSQYF
TGTGCCAGCAGTGAGGGACTGGCCTCCGGATCGCAGTATTTT
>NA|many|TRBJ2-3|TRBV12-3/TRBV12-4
CASSWSTDTQYF
TGTGCCAGCAGTTGGAGCACAGATACGCAGTATTTT
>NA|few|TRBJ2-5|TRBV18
CASSPPAERMAQYF
TGTGCCAGCTCACCACCGGCAGAACGGATGGCCCAGTACTTC
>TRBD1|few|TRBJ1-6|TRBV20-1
CSADADTGQDQPLHF
TGCAGTGCCGACGCCGACACGGGACAGGATCAACCCCTCCACTTT
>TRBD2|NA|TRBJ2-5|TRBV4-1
CASSQGRASGGGETQYF
TGCGCCAGCAGCCAAGGTCGGGCTAGCGGGGGGGGGGAGACCCAGTACTTC